Sequencing of this TCR beta chain was carried out in a study of T cells in Graves' hyperthyroidism and ophthalmopathy. Germline trimming cut 3 bases from V and 7 bases from J; bases unmatched to any gene: 13. Per germline, CDR1 SQVTM and CDR2 ANQGSEA. CDR3 size: 16 residues. Patients aged 18 to 65 had newly diagnosed hyperthyroidism of under 2 months' duration. The TCR beta CDR3 regions underwent amplification using RNA transcripts as the source. HTBI primers were the set used in a first-round RT-PCR of the TCR CDR3. TCRdb called the multiplex PCR reads again in MiXCR, with one record for every CDR3 protein. The sample lists roughly 740,000 distinct CDR3 sequences; 15% to 20% were seen once.

Sequencing was carried out using blood. The TCR comes from a man aged 18 to 30 with Graves' hyperthyroidism. The gene calls are TRBV29-1 and TRBJ2-2; 8 nucleotides line up with TRBD1. CDR3 sequence: CSVDRTGSDGYGELFF. CDR3 nucleotides: TGCAGCGTTGACCGGACAGGGAGTGACGGGTACGGGGAGCTGTTTTTT.